This paragraph reports one T cell receptor (beta chain). Its matching antigen is unknown. Germline V lookup: CDR1 SEHNR, CDR2 FQNEAQ (reference sequence). Trimming shortened V by 4 bases and J by 5 bases, and 12 bases separated the two germline ends. The CDR3 is 14 residues long. The data derive from a study of response to subunit inactivated influenza vaccine. The study, taken as a whole, reports: Every seasonal influenza vaccination brings in few new T cells, the authors suggested.

TCRdb redid the calling of the RT-PCR reads with MiXCR, one entry per CDR3 protein. The table records around 850,000 distinct CDR3 sequences, about 18% of them present only once. The sequencing used PBMCs from blood, collected around 5 days after vaccination. The V and J genes are TRBV7-9 and TRBJ2-1; no reliable D call. The clonotype originates from a man aged 45 to 65 who received an inactivated influenza vaccine. The CDR3 protein is CASSSKRTHNEQFF. As DNA, the CDR3 is TGTGCCAGCAGCTCAAAACGAACCCACAATGAGCAGTTCTTC.